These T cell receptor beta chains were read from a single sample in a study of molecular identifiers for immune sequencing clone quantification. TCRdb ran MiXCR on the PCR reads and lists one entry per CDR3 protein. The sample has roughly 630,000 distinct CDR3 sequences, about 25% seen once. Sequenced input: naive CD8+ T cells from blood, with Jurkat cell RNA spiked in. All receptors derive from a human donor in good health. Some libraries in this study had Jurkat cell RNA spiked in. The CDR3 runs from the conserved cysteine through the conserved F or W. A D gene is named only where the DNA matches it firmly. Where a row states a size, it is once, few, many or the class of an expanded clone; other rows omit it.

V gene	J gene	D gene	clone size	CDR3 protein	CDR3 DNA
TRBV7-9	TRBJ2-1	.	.	CASSPRKPALDEQFF	TGTGCCAGCAGCCCGAGAAAACCGGCTCTGGATGAGCAGTTCTTC
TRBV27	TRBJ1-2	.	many	CASSLLRGANYGYTF	TGTGCCAGCAGTTTATTGAGGGGTGCTAACTATGGCTACACCTTC
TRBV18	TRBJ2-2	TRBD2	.	CASSPWTDNSGGLFF	TGTGCCAGCTCACCCTGGACCGACAACAGCGGGGGGCTGTTTTTT
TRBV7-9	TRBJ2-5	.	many	CASIPGLGETQYF	TGTGCCAGCATTCCAGGCTTAGGGGAGACCCAGTACTTC
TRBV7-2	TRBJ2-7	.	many	CASSLGLGTYEQYF	TGTGCCAGCAGCTTAGGATTAGGGACCTACGAGCAGTACTTC
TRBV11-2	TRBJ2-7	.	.	CASSFGATYEQYF	TGTGCCAGCAGCTTCGGAGCGACCTACGAGCAGTACTTC
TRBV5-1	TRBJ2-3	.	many	CASSTGWGSTDTQYF	TGCGCCAGCAGCACCGGTTGGGGGAGCACAGATACGCAGTATTTT
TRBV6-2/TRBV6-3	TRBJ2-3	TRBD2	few	CASRPGTSGGDTQYF	TGTGCCAGCAGACCCGGGACTAGCGGGGGAGATACGCAGTATTTT
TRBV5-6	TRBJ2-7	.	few	CASNLITNPYEQYF	TGTGCCAGCAACCTGATAACGAACCCCTACGAGCAGTACTTC
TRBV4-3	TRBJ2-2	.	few	CASSPSLASTGELFF	TGCGCCAGCAGCCCATCGCTAGCGTCCACCGGGGAGCTGTTTTTT
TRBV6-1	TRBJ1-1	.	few	CAIHRIRVENTEAFF	TGTGCCATCCACCGGATCAGGGTCGAGAACACTGAAGCTTTCTTT
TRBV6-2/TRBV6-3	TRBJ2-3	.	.	CASSYNTGTQYF	TGTGCCAGCAGTTATAACACAGGTACGCAGTATTTT
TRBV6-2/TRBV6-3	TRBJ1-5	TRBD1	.	CASSYPHGTGASRLGNQPQHF	TGTGCCAGCAGTTATCCCCACGGGACAGGAGCGTCTCGACTAGGGAATCAGCCCCAGCATTTT
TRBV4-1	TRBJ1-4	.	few	CASSQDASTNEKLFF	TGCGCCAGCAGCCAAGACGCCTCAACTAATGAAAAACTGTTTTTT
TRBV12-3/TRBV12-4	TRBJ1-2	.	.	CASSPDPTEETF	TGTGCCAGCAGTCCCGACCCGACAGAAGAGACCTTC
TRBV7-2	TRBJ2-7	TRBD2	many	CASSYHSGTNYEQYF	TGTGCCAGCAGCTACCACTCGGGGACTAACTACGAGCAGTACTTC
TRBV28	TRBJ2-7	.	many	CASSFGRPAEQYF	TGTGCCAGCAGTTTCGGGCGGCCGGCCGAGCAGTACTTC
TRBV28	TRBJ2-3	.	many	CASSHQAGSRADTQYF	TGTGCCAGCAGCCACCAAGCAGGGAGTAGGGCAGATACGCAGTATTTT
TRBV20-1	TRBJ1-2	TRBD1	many	CSARTRESGTANYGYTF	TGCAGTGCTAGAACAAGGGAGTCCGGGACAGCTAACTATGGCTACACCTTC
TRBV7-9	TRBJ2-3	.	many	CASSLPLGDTQYF	TGTGCCAGCAGCTTACCCCTAGGGGATACGCAGTATTTT
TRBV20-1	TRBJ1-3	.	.	CSALTQGLTSGNTIYF	TGCAGTGCTCTAACCCAGGGCCTGACCTCTGGAAACACCATATATTTT
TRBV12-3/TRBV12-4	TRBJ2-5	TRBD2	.	CASSLAGGMETQCF	TGTGCCAGCAGCCTAGCGGGAGGGATGGAGACCCAGTGCTTC
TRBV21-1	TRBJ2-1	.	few	CASSKAQETSGQYNEQFF	TGTGCCAGCAGCAAAGCCCAGGAGACTAGCGGACAATACAATGAGCAGTTCTTC
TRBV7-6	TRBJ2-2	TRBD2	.	CASSLGAGTSETGELFF	TGTGCCAGCAGCTTAGGCGCGGGGACTAGCGAGACCGGGGAGCTGTTTTTT
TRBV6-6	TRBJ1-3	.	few	CAESSDFGNTIYF	TGCGCCGAGAGTTCGGACTTTGGAAACACCATATATTTT
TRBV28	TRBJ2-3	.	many	CASRDSLDTQYF	TGTGCCAGCAGGGACTCCCTGGATACGCAGTATTTT
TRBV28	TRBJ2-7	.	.	CASSLSAGRKTYEQNF	TGTGCCAGCAGTTTATCGGCAGGCAGAAAAACCTACGAGCAGAACTTC
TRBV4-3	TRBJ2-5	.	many	CASSQEGKTQYF	TGCGCCAGCAGCCAAGAAGGGAAGACCCAGTACTTC
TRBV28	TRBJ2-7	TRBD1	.	CASSNRDRDRREQYF	TGTGCCAGCAGTAACCGGGACAGGGACCGTAGGGAGCAGTACTTC
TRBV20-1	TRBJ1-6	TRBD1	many	CSARGGRDRVSYNSPLHF	TGCAGTGCTAGAGGGGGTAGGGACAGGGTTTCCTATAATTCACCCCTCCACTTT
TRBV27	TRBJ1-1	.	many	CASSKQGIANTEAFF	TGTGCCAGCAGTAAACAGGGTATCGCCAACACTGAAGCTTTCTTT
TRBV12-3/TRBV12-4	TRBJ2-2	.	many	CASQGRPGDHGELFF	TGTGCCAGCCAGGGGCGCCCCGGGGATCACGGGGAGCTGTTTTTT
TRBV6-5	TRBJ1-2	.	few	CASSYSLLFVQGTFDGYTF	TGTGCCAGCAGTTACTCGTTACTTTTTGTCCAGGGGACTTTTGATGGCTACACCTTC
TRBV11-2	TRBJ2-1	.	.	CASSPGRGEQVF	TGTGCCAGCAGCCCAGGTCGCGGTGAGCAGGTCTTC
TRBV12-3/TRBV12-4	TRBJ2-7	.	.	CASSLRRDTRDYSYEQYF	TGTGCCAGCAGTTTAAGGCGAGATACCCGGGATTATTCCTACGAGCAGTACTTC
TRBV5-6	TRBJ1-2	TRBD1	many	CASSSKRQGLRGYTF	TGTGCCAGCAGCTCAAAGCGACAGGGGTTGCGTGGCTACACCTTC
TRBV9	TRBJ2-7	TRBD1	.	CASSHSGTASYEQYF	TGTGCCAGCAGCCACTCAGGGACAGCTTCCTACGAGCAGTACTTC